This TCR beta chain emerged from a study of chemoradiotherapy in HPV16-positive cancers. About the study: A couple of HPV16-positive patients' cells yielded candidate HPV-specific clones and common motifs. The study's findings and limits: For HPV16-positive patients, expanding HPV-responsive T cells associated with longer recurrence-free survival. The functional HPV-specific definition rests on just two HPV16-positive patients.

This clone was observed a handful of times. Its antigen remains unknown. The protocol was immunoSEQ multiplex PCR, while the TCRdb copy is restricted to in-frame clones and leaves out a portion. Among 6,000 to 7,500 clones listed, about two thirds were seen once. Germline V lookup: CDR1 LNHDA, CDR2 SQIVND (reference sequence). Trimming cost V 8 bases and J 1 base; bases outside gene matches: 4. This CDR3 contains 13 residues. Samples were taken several times over chemoradiotherapy. The receptor's source is a human donor with HPV-associated anogenital cancer. The sequencing here drew on tumor tissue, taken from a patient who underwent chemoradiotherapy. The rearrangement links TRBV19 to TRBJ2-5, with 7 bases identical to TRBD2. The CDR3 loop is CASSGGFQETQYF. The CDR3 coding sequence is TGTGCCAGTTCCGGGGGGTTCCAAGAGACCCAGTACTTC. Together with reference TRBV19 and TRBJ2-5, the CDR3 gives the full variable domain: DGGITQSPKYLFRKEGQNVTLSCEQNLNHDAMYWYRQDPGQGLRLIYYSQIVNDFQKGDIAEGYSVSREKKESFPLTVTSAQKNPTAFYLCASSGGFQETQYFGPGTRLLVL.